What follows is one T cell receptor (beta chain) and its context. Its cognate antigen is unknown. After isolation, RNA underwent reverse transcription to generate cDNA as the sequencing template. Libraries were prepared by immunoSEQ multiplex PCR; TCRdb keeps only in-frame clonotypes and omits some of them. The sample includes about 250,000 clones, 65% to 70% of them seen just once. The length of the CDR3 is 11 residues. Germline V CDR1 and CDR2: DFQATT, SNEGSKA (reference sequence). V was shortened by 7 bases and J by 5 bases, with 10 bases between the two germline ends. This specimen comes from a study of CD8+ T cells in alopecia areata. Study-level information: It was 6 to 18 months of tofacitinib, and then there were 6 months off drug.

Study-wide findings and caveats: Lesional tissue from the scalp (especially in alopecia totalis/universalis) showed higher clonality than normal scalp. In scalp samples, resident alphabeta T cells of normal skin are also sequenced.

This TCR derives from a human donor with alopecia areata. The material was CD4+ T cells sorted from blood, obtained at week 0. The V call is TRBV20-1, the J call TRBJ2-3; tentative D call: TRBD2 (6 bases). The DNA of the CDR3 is TGCAGTGTTGTGGGGGGAGATACGCAGTATTTT. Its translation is CSVVGGDTQYF.